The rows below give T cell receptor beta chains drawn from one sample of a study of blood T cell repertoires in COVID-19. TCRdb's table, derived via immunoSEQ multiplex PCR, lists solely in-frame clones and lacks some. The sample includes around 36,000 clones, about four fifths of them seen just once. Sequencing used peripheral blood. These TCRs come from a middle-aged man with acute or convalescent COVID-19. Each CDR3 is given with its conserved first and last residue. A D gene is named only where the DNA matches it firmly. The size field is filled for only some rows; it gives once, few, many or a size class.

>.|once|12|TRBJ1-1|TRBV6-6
CASKQANTEAFF
TGTGCCAGCAAACAGGCCAACACTGAAGCTTTCTTT
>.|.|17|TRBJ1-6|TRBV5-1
CASSLDWGSVYNSPLHF
TGCGCCAGCAGCTTGGATTGGGGCAGCGTCTATAATTCACCCCTCCACTTT
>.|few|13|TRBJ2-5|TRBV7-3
CASSLGGWETQYF
TGTGCCAGCAGCCTCGGAGGGTGGGAGACCCAGTACTTC
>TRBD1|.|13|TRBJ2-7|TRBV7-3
CASSEDRGGEQYF
TGTGCCAGCAGCGAGGACAGGGGGGGCGAGCAGTACTTC
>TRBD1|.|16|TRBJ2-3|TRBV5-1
CASSLGGTGGADTQYF
TGCGCCAGCAGCTTGGGTGGGACAGGGGGCGCGGATACGCAGTATTTT
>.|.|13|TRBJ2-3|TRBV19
CASSTLEGSSQYF
TGTGCCAGTAGTACGTTGGAGGGATCCTCGCAGTATTTT
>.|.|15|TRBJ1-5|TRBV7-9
CASSLDRDSNQPQHF
TGTGCCAGCAGTTTGGACAGAGATAGCAATCAGCCCCAGCATTTT
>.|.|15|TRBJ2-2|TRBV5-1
CASSFTHHRSGELFF
TGCGCCAGCAGCTTTACACATCATCGAAGCGGGGAGCTGTTTTTT
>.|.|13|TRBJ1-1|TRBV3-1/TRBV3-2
CASSQEGAIEAFF
TGTGCCAGCAGCCAAGAGGGGGCCATAGAAGCTTTCTTT
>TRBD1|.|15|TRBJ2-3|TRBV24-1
CATSDAGGATDTQYF
TGTGCCACCAGTGACGCAGGGGGCGCGACAGATACGCAGTATTTT
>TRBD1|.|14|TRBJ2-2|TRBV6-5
CASSRLQGTGELFF
TGTGCCAGCAGTAGACTACAGGGGACCGGGGAGCTGTTTTTT
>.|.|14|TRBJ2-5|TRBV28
CASTSTGTGETQYF
TGTGCCAGCACTTCGACAGGGACTGGAGAGACCCAGTACTTC
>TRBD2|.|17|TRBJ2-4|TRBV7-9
CASSPWLAGGAKNIQYF
TGTGCCAGCAGCCCCTGGCTAGCGGGAGGTGCCAAAAACATTCAGTACTTC
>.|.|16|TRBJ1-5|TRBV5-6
CASSLGNGAADQPQHF
TGTGCCAGCAGCTTGGGTAATGGAGCGGCGGATCAGCCCCAGCATTTT
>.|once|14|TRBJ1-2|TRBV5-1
CAPSLVTAQYGYTF
TGCGCCCCCAGCCTAGTGACAGCCCAATATGGCTACACCTTC
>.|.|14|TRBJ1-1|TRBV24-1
CATTGGVKNTEAFF
TGTGCCACCACCGGGGGAGTGAAGAACACTGAAGCTTTCTTT
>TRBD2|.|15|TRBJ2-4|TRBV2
CASSRTSGSQNIQYF
TGTGCCAGCAGTCGGACTAGCGGGAGTCAAAACATTCAGTACTTC
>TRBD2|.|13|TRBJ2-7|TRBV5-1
CASSIAGGLEQYF
TGCGCCAGCAGCATAGCGGGGGGGCTTGAGCAGTACTTC
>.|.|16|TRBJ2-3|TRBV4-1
CASSQAQAGPADTQYF
TGCGCCAGCAGCCAAGCACAGGCAGGGCCGGCAGATACGCAGTATTTT
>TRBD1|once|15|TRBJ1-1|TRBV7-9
CASSLAQGADTEAFF
TGTGCCAGCAGCTTAGCGCAGGGGGCGGACACTGAAGCTTTCTTT
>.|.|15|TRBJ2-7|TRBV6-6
CASSYSIGRIHEQYF
TGTGCCAGCAGTTACTCGATCGGGAGAATCCACGAGCAGTACTTC
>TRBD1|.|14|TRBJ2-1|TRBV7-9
CASGGQGLGNEQFF
TGTGCCAGCGGCGGACAGGGGTTGGGCAATGAGCAGTTCTTC
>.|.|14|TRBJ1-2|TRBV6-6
CASSLEGRGSGYTF
TGTGCCAGCAGTTTGGAGGGAAGGGGTTCTGGCTACACCTTC
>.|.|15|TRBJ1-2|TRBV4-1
CASSEEGLNYYGYTF
TGCGCCAGCAGCGAAGAGGGCCTCAATTACTATGGCTACACCTTC
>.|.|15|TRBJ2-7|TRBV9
CASSVGVGGSSEQYF
TGTGCCAGCAGCGTAGGGGTTGGAGGATCATCCGAGCAGTACTTC
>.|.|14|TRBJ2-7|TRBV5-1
CASSPGHSNYEQYF
TGCGCCAGCAGCCCGGGACACTCGAACTACGAGCAGTACTTC
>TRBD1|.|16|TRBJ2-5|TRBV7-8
CASSLRTGTTRETQYF
TGTGCCAGCAGCTTAAGGACAGGGACGACTAGGGAGACCCAGTACTTC
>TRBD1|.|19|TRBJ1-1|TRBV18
CASSPRGGRGGQMNTEAFF
TGTGCCAGCTCACCAAGAGGTGGGAGAGGGGGACAGATGAACACTGAAGCTTTCTTT